This T cell receptor (beta chain) is from a study of T-cell memory formation after mild COVID-19. Turning to the study itself: In these data, TCR clusters were largely donor specific. The study, taken as a whole, reports: Still unconfirmed is whether the second-wave clones peaking on day 37 recognized SARS-CoV-2. Contracting CD8+ clones were enriched in EMRA, CD4+ mainly in CM and EM.

Comments on this clonotype: Its target is not known.

Germline CDR1 and CDR2: SGHTA and FQGNSA. The length of the CDR3 is 15 residues. Trimming removed 2 bases from V and 0 bases from J, with 10 bases in between. With constant-segment primers, 5'RACE yielded cDNA libraries of TCR alpha and TCR beta that carried sample barcodes and UMIs. One entry per CDR3 protein results from TCRdb running MiXCR on the 5' RACE reads. The sample yields over 95,000 distinct CDR3 sequences, approximately 22% seen once. Sequencing was carried out using PBMCs or a T cell subset sorted from them (not recorded which). The sequence was obtained from a young man who had mild COVID-19 (a few samples of this study predate the infection). Cell type and time point are not known. The rearrangement uses TRBV7-2 and TRBJ1-2; a possible D gene is TRBD1 (5 bases). The DNA of the CDR3 is TGTGCCAGCAGCTTAAGTCCAGGGACTAACTATGGCTACACCTTC. This sequence encodes CASSLSPGTNYGYTF.